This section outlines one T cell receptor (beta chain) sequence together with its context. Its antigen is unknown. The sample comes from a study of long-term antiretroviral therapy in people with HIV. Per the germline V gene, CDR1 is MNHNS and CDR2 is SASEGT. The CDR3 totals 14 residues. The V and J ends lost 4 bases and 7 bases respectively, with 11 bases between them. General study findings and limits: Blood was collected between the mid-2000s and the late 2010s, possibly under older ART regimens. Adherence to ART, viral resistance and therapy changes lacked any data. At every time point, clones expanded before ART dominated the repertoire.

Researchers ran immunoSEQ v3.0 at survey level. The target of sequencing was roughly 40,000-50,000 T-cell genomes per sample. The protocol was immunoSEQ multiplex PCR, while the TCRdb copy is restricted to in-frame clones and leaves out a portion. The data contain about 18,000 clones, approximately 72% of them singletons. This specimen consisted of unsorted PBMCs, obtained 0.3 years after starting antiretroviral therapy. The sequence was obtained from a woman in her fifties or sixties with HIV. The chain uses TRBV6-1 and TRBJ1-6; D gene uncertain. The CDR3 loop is CASSGWNTNSPLHF. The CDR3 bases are TGTGCCAGCAGTGGATGGAATACCAATTCACCCCTCCACTTT.